These T cell receptor beta chains were read from a single sample in a study of T-cell reconstitution after alpha-beta-depleted transplantation in children. TCRdb processed the PCR reads anew with MiXCR; each CDR3 protein has one entry. This sample has about 600,000 distinct CDR3 sequences, with approximately 12% found just once. The material sequenced was PBMCs, mostly from graft donor cells, taken 360 days after TCRalphabeta/CD19-depleted stem cell transplant. Source of these receptors: a male patient under 18 who had a stem cell transplant for acute myeloid leukemia, so the T cells may come from the graft donor. Each CDR3 is given without its conserved first and last residue.

j_gene	v_gene	len	CDR3aa
TRBJ2-7	TRBV7-2	9	ASSPFREQY
TRBJ2-7	TRBV20-1	10	SAAGLRYEQY
TRBJ2-1	TRBV4-3	15	ASSQRLAGNSYNEQF
TRBJ2-1	TRBV29-1	15	SFRTGGSGTTYNEQF
TRBJ1-2	TRBV28	13	ASSLSLRQQWGYT
TRBJ1-5	TRBV6-1	14	ASSPPGQGGNQPQH
TRBJ2-3	TRBV7-6	14	ASSLALGRGSDTQY
TRBJ2-2	TRBV7-2	13	ASSLLAQNTGELF
TRBJ2-5	TRBV10-3	10	AISSPKETQY
TRBJ2-2	TRBV29-1	15	SVAGGGSGGRTGELF
TRBJ2-1	TRBV5-6	15	ASSLQFQKLAGDEQF
TRBJ2-3	TRBV24-1	14	ATSVTGNSSPDTQY
TRBJ2-7	TRBV7-3	11	ASSARPSYEQY
TRBJ2-7	TRBV4-3	13	ASSQGDASGFEQY
TRBJ1-1	TRBV6-5	12	ASSWGRGYTEAF
TRBJ2-3	TRBV7-8	14	ASSPRSGSPTDTQY
TRBJ2-7	TRBV3-1	11	ASSHEPSYEQY
TRBJ1-1	TRBV24-1	15	ATSDFNGDREGTEAF
TRBJ2-7	TRBV11-2	18	ASSLLGIGTSGRASYEQY
TRBJ2-1	TRBV7-9	11	ASSLVVANEQF